Given below is one T cell receptor (beta chain) in context. A read error may produce the germline difference seen at one junction end. The sample comes from a study of blood T cell repertoires in COVID-19. Profiling relied on immunoSEQ multiplex PCR, and the TCRdb table lists in-frame clones only, not all of them. This table has fewer than 150,000 clones, about 85% appearing once. The receptor was isolated from a human donor in a cohort sampled during active COVID-19. The sample taken for sequencing was peripheral blood.

The CDR3 DNA reads as TGTGCCAGCAGTTTAGACAGGGGTGGTGGCTACACCTTC. Protein product: CASSLDRGGGYTF. The rearrangement links TRBV13 to TRBJ1-2; 8 bases line up with TRBD1. Germline CDR1 and CDR2: PRHDT and FYEKMQ (reference sequence). The CDR3 covers 13 residues.